This T cell receptor (beta chain) was recovered during a study of blood T cell repertoires in COVID-19 (dated by TCRdb to about 2020). Regarding the study in general: Samples covering the acute and convalescent phases of COVID-19 were provided by collaborators in the United States, Italy and Spain. The material from the prospective study consisted of cDNA or gDNA derived from T cells, B-cell-depleted T cells, or PBMCs. Where available, HLA class I and class II types were taken from metadata supplied by the sample provider and were not determined by assay-based typing. The samples were drawn from the first 160 participants of the ongoing ImmuneRACE study and from 950 to 1,500 subjects provided by 6 global collaborators. Subjects who had been exposed to COVID-19, were actively infected with it, or had recovered from it provided the deeply sampled blood TCRbeta repertoires that made up the dataset. The repertoires were released in a freely available public database intended as a resource for research on the immune response to SARS-CoV-2. Nearly every sample came with metadata listing a de-identified subject ID, COVID-19 status, age in years and sex. The full study reports these points: The amount of clinical and demographic metadata varied by source and participant and was provided uncurated.

The germline ends are 11 bases apart after V is trimmed by 8 bases and J by 0 bases. As encoded in the germline V gene, CDR1 is SGHTA while CDR2 is FQGNSA. Counted from cysteine to phenylalanine, this CDR3 has 14 amino acids. Only CDR3 DNA remains: 42 bases, in frame from the first base. Another Seattle source contributed samples from volunteer blood donors who had recovered from COVID-19. Whole blood was collected in K2EDTA tubes by collaborating institutions according to the institutions' own protocols. For TCRbeta analysis, collaborator samples were shipped as frozen whole blood, as isolated PBMCs, or as DNA extracted from either sample type. As to this clone: It has no known antigen specificity. Per-base qualities were not stored, and no clone one base away is much larger.

TCRbeta CDR3 regions were amplified from genomic DNA using the immunoSEQ Assay, a bias-controlled multiplex PCR. The paper's processing steps were these. Within the assay, amplification of reference gene primers was used to estimate how many nucleated cells each sample contained. Sequence reads were collapsed and filtered to measure the absolute abundance of every unique TCRbeta CDR3 rearrangement. For each sample, productive Simpson clonality was calculated as the square root of Simpson's diversity index over productive rearrangements. In its TCRdb copy, this immuneACCESS table keeps in-frame sequences only and misses some clones. Where compared with another copy, unresolved V genes explain less than half of these, and the others have no known cause. The V and J calls and the clone size are those of that table, but D and trimming were determined from the DNA. The sample table holds 150,000 to 200,000 clones, of which 70% to 90% were seen once. Together, the top ten hold approximately 2.1% of the sample.

The clonotype comes from a man aged 50 to 60 who had recovered from COVID-19. The V and J segments used are TRBV7-2 and TRBJ1-3, with the D segment identity uncertain. Sequencing used peripheral blood. Here the CDR3 is given as CASGISASGNTIYF. The nucleotide sequence reads TGTGCCAGCGGAATCAGCGCCTCTGGAAACACCATATATTTT.